Listed below are T cell receptor beta chains from one sample, sequenced in a study of T cell changes during pregnancy in multiple sclerosis. Measured with immunoSEQ multiplex PCR; TCRdb has only the in-frame clones, and not every one. The data contain about 70,000 clones, 90% to 95% of them singletons. The sample here was peripheral blood, taken in the third trimester of pregnancy. These receptors all stem from a female donor in good health, enrolled as a control in a pregnancy study. CDR3s include the opening cysteine and the closing phenylalanine or tryptophan. D genes are given only for firm matches. Expanded clones are given a class, and other clones once, few, many or no size at all.

CDR3aa,CDR3nt,d_gene,len,j_gene,abundance,v_gene
CASSLFVGQVARGTEAFF,TGTGCCAGCTCACTATTTGTAGGGCAGGTGGCAAGGGGAACTGAAGCTTTCTTT,-,18,TRBJ1-1,-,TRBV18
CATGSDTQYF,TGTGCCACCGGTTCAGATACGCAGTATTTT,-,10,TRBJ2-3,-,TRBV10-3
CASSLPRGQGGETQYF,TGTGCCAGCAGCCTGCCCCGGGGACAGGGAGGGGAGACCCAGTACTTC,TRBD1,16,TRBJ2-5,-,TRBV6-6
CASSQAGANYGYTF,TGCGCCAGCAGCCAAGCCGGTGCTAACTATGGCTACACCTTC,-,14,TRBJ1-2,once,TRBV4-3
CASSRQGNTEAFF,TGTGCCAGCAGTAGGCAGGGGAACACTGAAGCTTTCTTT,-,13,TRBJ1-1,few,TRBV6-5
CASSHYGSPDSPLHF,TGCGCCAGCAGCCATTACGGGTCGCCCGATTCACCCCTCCACTTT,-,15,TRBJ1-6,once,TRBV4-3
CASSPPGQGVLFF,TGTGCTAGCAGCCCCCCTGGACAGGGAGTGCTGTTTTTT,TRBD1,13,TRBJ2-2,once,TRBV7-7
CASSQHPRLMNTEAFF,TGCGCCAGCAGCCAACACCCGCGGCTTATGAACACTGAAGCTTTCTTT,-,16,TRBJ1-1,-,TRBV4-3
CASSPTGADTQYF,TGCGCCAGCAGCCCCACGGGGGCAGATACGCAGTATTTT,-,13,TRBJ2-3,-,TRBV4-3
CASSQDWGTGEQYF,TGCGCCAGCAGCCAAGATTGGGGGACTGGTGAGCAGTACTTC,-,14,TRBJ2-7,-,TRBV4-3
CASSRPGDTGELFF,TGTGCCAGCTCGCGCCCAGGGGACACCGGGGAGCTGTTTTTT,-,14,TRBJ2-2,-,TRBV18
CSVAGWGGDTQYF,TGCAGCGTTGCAGGATGGGGGGGAGATACGCAGTATTTT,TRBD2,13,TRBJ2-3,-,TRBV29-1
CASSHTQETQYF,TGTGCCAGCAGTCATACACAAGAGACCCAGTACTTC,-,12,TRBJ2-5,-,TRBV27
CASSYSGQPGEAFF,TGTGCCAGCAGTTACTCCGGACAGCCCGGTGAAGCTTTCTTT,-,14,TRBJ1-1,once,TRBV6-5
CAWSGGAGNGYTF,TGTGCCTGGAGTGGTGGGGCTGGGAATGGCTACACCTTC,-,13,TRBJ1-2,-,TRBV30
CASSSPGTSWAEQYF,TGTGCCAGCAGTTCTCCCGGGACTAGCTGGGCCGAGCAGTACTTC,TRBD2,15,TRBJ2-7,-,TRBV27
CASSLAVGVHEQYF,TGCGCCAGCAGCTTGGCCGTCGGGGTCCACGAGCAGTACTTC,-,14,TRBJ2-7,-,TRBV5-1
CASSLGSTGYTF,TGTGCCAGCAGCTTGGGCAGCACGGGCTACACCTTC,-,12,TRBJ1-2,once,TRBV13
CASSLWTGGSGYTF,TGCGCCAGCAGCTTGTGGACAGGGGGGAGTGGCTACACCTTC,TRBD1,14,TRBJ1-2,-,TRBV5-1
CASSFRVGGGTDTQYF,TGTGCCAGCAGTTTCCGGGTGGGGGGGGGCACAGATACGCAGTATTTT,TRBD2,16,TRBJ2-3,-,TRBV7-9
CASREQGPTNEKLFF,TGTGCCAGCAGGGAACAGGGGCCGACTAATGAAAAACTGTTTTTT,TRBD1,15,TRBJ1-4,-,TRBV28
CASSSLGASYNEQFF,TGTGCCAGCTCATCCCTAGGGGCCTCCTACAATGAGCAGTTCTTC,-,15,TRBJ2-1,-,TRBV18
CASSLLRGGAGTLTNYGYTF,TGCGCCAGCAGCTTGTTGCGGGGGGGGGCCGGGACACTCACTAACTATGGCTACACCTTC,-,20,TRBJ1-2,once,TRBV5-1
CASSQGGGDYEQYF,TGTGCCAGCAGCCAAGGGGGAGGGGACTACGAGCAGTACTTC,TRBD2,14,TRBJ2-7,-,TRBV4-2
CASSHERGKGNEQFF,TGCGCCAGCAGCCATGAGCGGGGGAAAGGCAATGAGCAGTTCTTC,TRBD2,15,TRBJ2-1,-,TRBV4-1
CASSLGQLAYYNSPLHF,TGCGCCAGCAGCTTAGGACAGTTAGCCTACTATAATTCACCCCTCCACTTT,-,17,TRBJ1-6,-,TRBV5-1
CASRGGQNYGYTF,TGTGCCAGCAGGGGGGGACAGAACTATGGCTACACCTTC,TRBD1,13,TRBJ1-2,-,TRBV6-5
CAWSPPTRGGGTNEKLFF,TGTGCCTGGAGTCCCCCCACACGTGGCGGGGGAACTAATGAAAAACTGTTTTTT,-,18,TRBJ1-4,-,TRBV30
CASSFTGTAQETQYF,TGTGCCAGCAGTTTTACCGGGACAGCTCAAGAGACCCAGTACTTC,TRBD1,15,TRBJ2-5,-,TRBV28
CASGPVYSGADTQYF,TGTGCCAGCGGCCCCGTGTACTCCGGAGCAGATACGCAGTATTTT,-,15,TRBJ2-3,-,TRBV2
CASSLASQKPQHF,TGTGCCAGCAGCTTGGCATCACAGAAGCCCCAGCATTTT,-,13,TRBJ1-5,-,TRBV5-5
CASSLALEGAAEQYF,TGCGCCAGCAGCTTGGCCCTAGAGGGGGCGGCCGAGCAGTACTTC,TRBD1,15,TRBJ2-7,-,TRBV5-1
CASSWTGGSYEQYF,TGTGCCAGCAGTTGGACAGGGGGCTCCTACGAGCAGTACTTC,TRBD1,14,TRBJ2-7,-,TRBV6-6
CASSQDRVSYEQYF,TGCGCCAGCAGCCAAGATCGGGTTTCCTACGAGCAGTACTTC,-,14,TRBJ2-7,-,TRBV4-3